This is a list of T cell receptor beta chains from one sample in a study of T-cell memory formation after mild COVID-19. TCRdb analysed the 5' RACE reads with MiXCR anew, one entry per CDR3 protein. Of 270,000 or so distinct CDR3 sequences in the sample, over 15% were seen once. The specimen sequenced was PBMCs or a T cell subset sorted from them (not recorded which). These receptors came from a man aged 18 to 30 who had mild COVID-19 (a few samples of this study predate the infection). Cell type and time point are not known. Both conserved end residues are part of each CDR3. A D gene is named only where the DNA matches it firmly. Size tells how often a clone was seen (once, few, many) or the class of an expanded clone, and some rows leave it out.

TRBV30	NA	NA	TRBJ1-5	TGTGCCTGGGATCGGGGTGATCAGCCCCAGCATTTT	CAWDRGDQPQHF
TRBV24-1	NA	NA	TRBJ2-1	TGTGCCACCAGTGATTTGGCAGGAGCAAACTACAATGAGCAGTTCTTC	CATSDLAGANYNEQFF
TRBV7-2	NA	many	TRBJ2-5	TGTGCCAGCAGCTTAGGAGGAGTGAACCAAGAGACCCAGTACTTC	CASSLGGVNQETQYF
TRBV18	NA	NA	TRBJ2-1	TGTGCCAGCTCACCGTACGCCCCTCGCTCCTACAATGAGCAGTTCTTC	CASSPYAPRSYNEQFF
TRBV5-6	TRBD1	few	TRBJ2-3	TGTGCCAGCGGAGGGACAGGGGACACAGATACGCAGTATTTT	CASGGTGDTDTQYF
TRBV6-2/TRBV6-3	TRBD1	NA	TRBJ2-7	TGTGCCAGCAGGGGGACAGGGTCCACCTACGAGCAGTACTTC	CASRGTGSTYEQYF
TRBV18	NA	NA	TRBJ2-3	TGTGCCAGCTCACCACCGTGGGGGATCGATACGCAGTATTTT	CASSPPWGIDTQYF
TRBV7-6	NA	few	TRBJ1-4	TGTGCCAGCAGCTTAGACTGGGGGGAAAAACTGTTTTTT	CASSLDWGEKLFF
TRBV7-6	TRBD2	few	TRBJ2-3	TGTGCCAGCAGTCTTGGACTAGGTCGGGCGCAGTATTTT	CASSLGLGRAQYF
TRBV6-4	NA	NA	TRBJ2-5	TGTGCCAGCAGTGAGGAACAGGGTGCGACCCAGTACTTC	CASSEEQGATQYF
TRBV5-1	NA	many	TRBJ2-7	TGCGCCAGCAGCGGAGGACAGATCGCCTACGAGCAGTACTTC	CASSGGQIAYEQYF
TRBV6-5	TRBD1	many	TRBJ2-3	TGTGCCAGCAGTCAAACCGGGACAGGTAGCACAGATACGCAGTATTTT	CASSQTGTGSTDTQYF
TRBV9	TRBD1	few	TRBJ1-2	TGTGCCAGCAGCGATCCGGGACAGTCTCTTTGGTATGGCTACACCTTC	CASSDPGQSLWYGYTF
TRBV10-3	NA	many	TRBJ1-2	TGTGCCATCAGTGATGGGGGAAGGGGCTATGGCTACACCTTC	CAISDGGRGYGYTF
TRBV7-2	TRBD1	NA	TRBJ2-6	TGTGCCAGCGGGACAGGGTCGGCTGGGGCCAACGTCCTGACTTTC	CASGTGSAGANVLTF
TRBV4-1	NA	NA	TRBJ1-2	TGCGCCAGCAGCCCCCTTGCCGGGGGCGTCTATGGCTACACCTTC	CASSPLAGGVYGYTF
TRBV5-4	TRBD2	NA	TRBJ2-2	TGTGCCAGCAGCTTTGGACCGAGCGGGGGGGCCATTGGGGAGCTGTTTTTT	CASSFGPSGGAIGELFF
TRBV6-5	NA	NA	TRBJ1-1	TGTGCCAGCGGACTCAGGGGGAACACTGAAGCTTTCTTT	CASGLRGNTEAFF
TRBV11-2	NA	NA	TRBJ1-1	TGTGCCAGCAGCTTTATCGGGGCGAACACTGAAGCTTTCTTT	CASSFIGANTEAFF
TRBV7-6	NA	many	TRBJ2-6	TGTGCCAGCAGTGGTGGATCGGGTATGGGGGCCAACGTCCTGACTTTC	CASSGGSGMGANVLTF
TRBV5-1	NA	many	TRBJ2-2	TGTGCCAGCAGCTTAGTGGGTTCGAACACCGGGGAGCTGTTTTTT	CASSLVGSNTGELFF
TRBV6-5	NA	NA	TRBJ2-6	TGTGCCAGTTCGACAGGCGACTCTGGGGCCAACGTCCTGACTTTC	CASSTGDSGANVLTF
TRBV12-5	NA	few	TRBJ2-7	TGTGCTAGTGGTTTGGTCAGCTCCTACGAGCAGTACTTC	CASGLVSSYEQYF
TRBV6-6	NA	few	TRBJ1-2	TGTGCCAGCAGTTACTCCCCCCGGGGCCAGCAGGAGTATGGCTACACCTTC	CASSYSPRGQQEYGYTF
TRBV7-9	TRBD1	NA	TRBJ2-4	TGTGCCAGCACCCGTAAACAGGGGGGAATGGGCATTCAGTACTTC	CASTRKQGGMGIQYF
TRBV7-6	NA	NA	TRBJ2-7	TGTGCCAGCAGCTTAGTCGACGACGAGCAGTACTTC	CASSLVDDEQYF
TRBV7-2	TRBD2	many	TRBJ2-1	TGTGCCAGCAGCCCCGGACTAGCGGGGGGGCTGGACAATGAGCAGTTCTTC	CASSPGLAGGLDNEQFF
TRBV12-3/TRBV12-4	NA	many	TRBJ2-5	TGTGCCAGCAGTTTAGCGGGCTGGGGGGAGACCCAGTACTTC	CASSLAGWGETQYF
TRBV4-3	TRBD1	few	TRBJ1-2	TGCGCCAGCAGCCAACAGACAGGGGCCCACTATGGCTACACCTTC	CASSQQTGAHYGYTF
TRBV7-9	TRBD1	NA	TRBJ2-7	TGTGCCAGCAGCCCTAAGGGACAGGGGACTTACTACGAGCAGTACTTC	CASSPKGQGTYYEQYF
TRBV28	TRBD2	few	TRBJ2-3	TGTGCCAGCAGACCCCTAGCGGGGGTGGCAGATACGCAGTATTTT	CASRPLAGVADTQYF
TRBV6-5	NA	NA	TRBJ2-1	TGTGCCAGCAGTTACTCGTCAGGGAAAGGCAATGAGCAGTTCTTC	CASSYSSGKGNEQFF
TRBV13	TRBD1	few	TRBJ1-1	TGTGCCAGCGGACAGGGAAGGGCCTCCACTGAAGCTTTCTTT	CASGQGRASTEAFF
TRBV20-1	NA	few	TRBJ2-3	TGCAGTGCCTCATGGGGCGGGGAGAGCACAGATACGCAGTATTTT	CSASWGGESTDTQYF
TRBV7-9	NA	NA	TRBJ2-5	TGTGCCAGCAGCCGGGTGGTGTACCAAGAGACCCAGTACTTC	CASSRVVYQETQYF
TRBV29-1	NA	few	TRBJ2-1	TGCAGCGTTGAAGGAATGACAGGCTACAATGAGCAGTTCTTC	CSVEGMTGYNEQFF
TRBV5-1	TRBD1	many	TRBJ2-3	TGCGCCAGCAGCGTAGGGACAGGTTCAAGCCCAGATACGCAGTATTTT	CASSVGTGSSPDTQYF
TRBV7-9	TRBD2	few	TRBJ2-5	TGTGCCAGCATCGGGACTAGCGGGGCCGCCGGGGTATCCCAGTACTTC	CASIGTSGAAGVSQYF
TRBV18	NA	NA	TRBJ2-2	TGTGCCTCAAGTCGGCTGCCCTTAGGGGAGCTGTTTTTT	CASSRLPLGELFF
TRBV15	NA	NA	TRBJ1-1	TGTGCCACCAGCAGAGCAGGACATAATGAAGCTTTCTTT	CATSRAGHNEAFF
TRBV5-5	NA	NA	TRBJ2-7	TGTGCCAGCAGCCTGGGAGAAAACCTTTACGAGCAGTACTTC	CASSLGENLYEQYF
TRBV4-2	TRBD2	NA	TRBJ2-3	TGTGCCAGCAGCCAAGATCCCGCTAGCGGGGGCGAAGGGAGCACAGATACGCAGTATTTT	CASSQDPASGGEGSTDTQYF
TRBV6-5	TRBD2	few	TRBJ2-3	TGTGCCAGCAGTTACCTAGCGGGGTCAGATACGCAGTATTTT	CASSYLAGSDTQYF
TRBV7-8	NA	NA	TRBJ2-1	TGTGCCAGCAGCTTAGTCCGGACCGGATACAATGAGCAGTTCTTC	CASSLVRTGYNEQFF
TRBV2	NA	NA	TRBJ2-3	TGTGCCAGCAGCGCTTGGACAAAATCAGATACGCAGTATTTT	CASSAWTKSDTQYF
TRBV12-3/TRBV12-4	TRBD1	few	TRBJ1-2	TGTGCCAGCAAGACAGGGGACGACTATGGCTACACCTTC	CASKTGDDYGYTF
TRBV7-3	TRBD1	many	TRBJ2-2	TGTGCCAGCAGCTCGACAGGGGCCGGGGAGCTGTTTTTT	CASSSTGAGELFF
TRBV20-1	NA	NA	TRBJ1-2	TGCAGTGCTAGAGAGTGGAGAGGGGGAGGCTACACCTTC	CSAREWRGGGYTF
TRBV6-5	NA	NA	TRBJ2-6	TGTGCCAGCTCCCCGGGGGCCTCTGGGGCCAACGTCCTGACTTTC	CASSPGASGANVLTF
TRBV20-1	NA	NA	TRBJ1-2	TGCAGTGCTCAGACGGTCAACTATGGCTACACCTTC	CSAQTVNYGYTF
TRBV5-1	TRBD2	few	TRBJ2-3	TGCGCCAGCAGCTTGGATCCTAGCGGGTTGACAGATACGCAGTATTTT	CASSLDPSGLTDTQYF
TRBV6-2/TRBV6-3	NA	NA	TRBJ1-6	TGTGCCAGCAGGCTCAGGATTAATTCACCCCTCCACTTT	CASRLRINSPLHF
TRBV4-1	TRBD2	NA	TRBJ2-7	TGCGCCAGCAGCCAAGATTTGATAGCGGGGGGGTACGAGCAGTACTTC	CASSQDLIAGGYEQYF
TRBV11-2	NA	many	TRBJ1-1	TGTGCCAGCAGCTTCAAGGGGCGGGTTGAAGCTTTCTTT	CASSFKGRVEAFF
TRBV7-2	NA	NA	TRBJ2-1	TGTGCCAGCAGCGCCCCCGGGGTACCTTCCTACAATGAGCAGTTCTTC	CASSAPGVPSYNEQFF